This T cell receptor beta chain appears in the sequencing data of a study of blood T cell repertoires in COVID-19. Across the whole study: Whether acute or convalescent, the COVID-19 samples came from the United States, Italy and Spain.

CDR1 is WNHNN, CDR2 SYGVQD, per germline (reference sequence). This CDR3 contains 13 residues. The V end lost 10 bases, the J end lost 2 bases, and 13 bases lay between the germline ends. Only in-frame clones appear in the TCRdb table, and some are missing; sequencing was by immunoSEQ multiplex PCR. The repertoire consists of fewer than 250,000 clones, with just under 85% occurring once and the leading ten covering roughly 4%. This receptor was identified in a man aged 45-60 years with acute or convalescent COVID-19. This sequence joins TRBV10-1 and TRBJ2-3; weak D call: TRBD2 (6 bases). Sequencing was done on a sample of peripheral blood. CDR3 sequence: CATSGLDTDTQYF. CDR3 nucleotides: TGCGCCACCTCGGGACTCGACACAGATACGCAGTATTTT.